This T cell receptor (beta chain) comes out of a study of beta chain features in type 1 diabetes (dated by TCRdb to 2017 to 2018). For context, the study as a whole: Mean age, gender distribution, total cell number and subset yield were not different between patients and healthy donors. Naive and central memory subsets were obtained from all 30 or so donors, but regulatory and stem cell-like memory subsets were isolated from only 8 patients and roughly eight healthy donors. In the study, TCRB repertoires of sorted circulating CD4+ T cell subsets from recently diagnosed type 1 diabetes patients were compared with those of matched healthy donors. A total of roughly 99,000,000 sorted cells were examined across all samples, and the number of cells per subset was strongly correlated with RNA yield.

A note on this clone: The clone's antigen remains unknown. Qualities for individual bases were not recorded, and no much larger clone is one base off.

V gives up 8 bases and J gives up 1 base, and the segment between their germline ends measures 11 bases. Measured from the cysteine to the phenylalanine, the CDR3 is 13 residues long. Just CDR3 DNA is preserved here, 39 bases in frame from base 1. The CDR1 and CDR2 encoded by the germline V gene are MNHEY and SVGAGI. Broader findings and caveats from the paper: Shorter templates might be favored by PCR, yet because patient and control samples were amplified and corrected together, any such skew would affect both groups equally. Because cDNA was sequenced instead of genomic DNA, activated cells with high expression could be over-represented, although the groups did not differ in activation or CD3 levels. Because small numbers of individuals were included in the HLA sub-analyses, any influence of HLA type on TCRB rearrangement was left unresolved. Naive, central memory and regulatory TCRB repertoires appeared more similar among patients than among healthy donors. Type 1 diabetes patients showed a moderate but significant shortening of TCRB CDR3 length in all four CD4+ subsets. Patients with type 1 diabetes made fewer insertions and deleted more nucleotides at VDJ recombination sites, implying thymic rearrangement abnormalities.

Each donor gave one peripheral blood draw, averaging roughly 120 mL, which was collected into heparinised tubes. Naive, central memory, regulatory and stem cell-like memory CD4+ T cells were sorted on a BD FACSAria II using a panel including CD45RO, CCR7, CD25, CD127, CD95 and CD27. All sorted populations exceeded 98% purity. PBMCs were isolated immediately by Lymphoprep density gradient centrifugation and stained directly without culture. So that batch effects would be minimized, each experiment stained and sorted samples in pairs, pairing one healthy donor with one patient. The entire isolated RNA was reverse transcribed using the High Capacity cDNA Reverse Transcription Kit, and thus expressed TCRB transcripts were sequenced. Naive, central memory and regulatory T cell samples underwent deep immunoSEQ sequencing, averaging roughly 3.5 million total reads per sample. After sorted cells were lysed in RLT buffer, RNA was extracted with DNase-treated RNeasy Micro or Mini kits, with the choice depending on cell number. To prevent cross-contamination, each cell subset was processed individually, whereas patient and healthy donor samples were processed jointly. TCRB sequences were amplified from cDNA with the immunoSEQ multiplex PCR, producing 87-bp fragments spanning the CDR3 region. Sequencing of the amplicons was done on the Illumina HiSeq platform. Turning to the authors' computational methods: PCR bias was computationally corrected using synthetic template baselines, reads within Hamming distance 2 were collapsed, and singletons that could not be merged were discarded. By aligning reads against IMGT, V, D and J genes, CDR3 length, and insertions or deletions at six rearrangement sites were assigned. Within each subset, clonotype counts were normalized to sorted cell number, after which true diversity and Gini coefficients were computed with the tcR R package. The overlap coefficient, calculated on TCRB nucleotide sequences, was used to measure repertoire sharing. As a proxy for the pre-selection repertoire, out-of-frame TCRB sequences from naive cells were analyzed. TCRdb provides this immuneACCESS table in a form limited to in-frame rearrangements. Some clones are lacking; in checked studies, under half of them reflect an unresolved V gene, and why the rest are absent is not known. Clonal size and the V and J genes are those of that table, whereas D and trimming came from the DNA. This sample comprises 240,000 or so clones, more than 11% of them detected only once. The top ten constitute approximately 0.021% of the sample.

The chain links TRBV6-5 with TRBJ1-1; possibly the D gene is TRBD1, per 6 matching bases. The sample was naive CD4+ T cells from blood. The cell subset or site label here, explained by the study, means: true naive CD4+ T cells. The clonotype was recovered from a young man with type 1 diabetes. The DNA is as follows: TGTGCCAGCCAAGGGACACGGAACACTGAAGCTTTCTTT. This gives the protein CASQGTRNTEAFF.